The source of this T cell receptor (beta chain) is a study of control samples from healthy donors and cancer patients. Profiled with immunoSEQ multiplex PCR; TCRdb holds only in-frame clones, not every one. The sample yields 90,000 to 100,000 clones, 75% to 85% seen once. The length of the CDR3 is 15 residues. Deletions cut 0 bases from V and 11 bases from J, with 20 bases between. The V gene's germline CDR1 is SGHDT and CDR2 YYEEEE. The V call is TRBV5-6, the J call TRBJ1-1, with TRBD1 as a possible D gene (5 bases). The sequencing input was blood. The TCR comes from a woman younger than 45 in good health. The CDR3 reads CASSLAPQGGMHAFF. CDR3 nucleotides: TGTGCCAGCAGCTTGGCCCCCCAGGGAGGTATGCATGCTTTCTTT.